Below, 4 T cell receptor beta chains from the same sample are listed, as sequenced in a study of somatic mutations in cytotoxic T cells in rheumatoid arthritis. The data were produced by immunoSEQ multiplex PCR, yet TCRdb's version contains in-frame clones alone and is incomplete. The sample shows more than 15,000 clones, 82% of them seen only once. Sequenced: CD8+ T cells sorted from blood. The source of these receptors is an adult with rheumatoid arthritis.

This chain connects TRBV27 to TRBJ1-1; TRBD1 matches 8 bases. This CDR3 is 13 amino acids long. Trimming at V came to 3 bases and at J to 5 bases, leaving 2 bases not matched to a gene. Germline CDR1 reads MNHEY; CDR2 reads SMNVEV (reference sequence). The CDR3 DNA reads TGTGCCAGCAGTTTTACAGGGGGGACTGAAGCTTTCTTT. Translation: CASSFTGGTEAFF.

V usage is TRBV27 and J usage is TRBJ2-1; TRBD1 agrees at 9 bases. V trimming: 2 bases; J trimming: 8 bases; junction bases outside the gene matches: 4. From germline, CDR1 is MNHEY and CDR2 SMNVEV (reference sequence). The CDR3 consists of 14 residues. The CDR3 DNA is TGTGCCAGCAGTTTAGGGACAGGGTCAGATGAGCAGTTCTTC. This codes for CASSLGTGSDEQFF.

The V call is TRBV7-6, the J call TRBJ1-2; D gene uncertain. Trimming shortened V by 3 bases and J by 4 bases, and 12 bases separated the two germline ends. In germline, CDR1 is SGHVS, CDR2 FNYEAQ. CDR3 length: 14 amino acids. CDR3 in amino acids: CASSLSPTGYGYTF. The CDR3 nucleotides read TGTGCCAGCAGCTTGTCTCCGACCGGCTATGGCTACACCTTC.

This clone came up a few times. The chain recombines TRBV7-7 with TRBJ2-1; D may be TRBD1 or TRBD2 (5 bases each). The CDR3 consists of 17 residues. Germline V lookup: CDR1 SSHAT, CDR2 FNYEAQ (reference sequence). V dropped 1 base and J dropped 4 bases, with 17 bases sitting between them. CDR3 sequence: CASSLEGIGTGYNEQFF. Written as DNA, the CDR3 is TGTGCCAGCAGCTTAGAGGGGATAGGGACGGGTTACAATGAGCAGTTCTTC.